This T cell receptor (beta chain) was sequenced during a study of human T cells and chemical hapten exposure (dated by TCRdb to about 2021). Context from the whole study: For sensitization, 2% DPC in acetone was applied to a 2 cm by 2 cm area of upper inner arm skin. Patients additionally received weekly therapeutic DPC doses to the scalp throughout the approximately 24-week study period. Patch tests used Finn chambers with 0.01% DPC on the upper back, scored after 6 days by International Contact Dermatitis Research Group standards. The mostly female patient cohort included alopecia areata with under or over 50% scalp involvement, alopecia totalis and alopecia universalis. The libraries were sequenced as a pool, and the TCR yield per sample differed mostly because of small variations in library volumes within the pool. The study tracked peripheral blood TCR repertoire changes in vivo during primary and secondary sensitization to the hapten diphenylcyclopropenone (DPC) in alopecia patients. Patient blood was sampled pre-sensitization (week 0) and at 2, 6 and about 24 weeks after DPC sensitization. Roughly 30 alopecia patients gave blood for TCR sequencing at one to four time points (pre-sensitization, 2, 6 and 24 weeks). The study at large found these results: Patch test score was positively correlated with the number of PT1 expanded TCRs, with significance at thresholds 8, 16 and 32 but not at 4. Expanded TCRs formed significantly more large CDR3 similarity clusters than pre-sensitization or healthy control sets, consistent with antigen-driven responses. Alopecia, a presumed autoimmune disease, was present in all patients, so the immune response of the patients might differ from that of healthy individuals. DPC sensitization did not change how many TCRs were above 1 in 1000 frequency, and no evidence was found of alterations in global repertoire structure. After repeated subsampling, changes were observed in the strength of the expansion versus patch-test correlation and in the threshold at which the correlation became significant.

According to the study, the label for this sample's time point signals: patch test 1, 2 weeks after DPC sensitization. The label giving this sample's treatment or condition can be read as: therapeutic diphenylcyclopropenone sensitization with weekly scalp DPC. Blood at each patch-test visit was drawn before the patch test was applied. Patients were considered eligible if aged 18 to 70, diagnosed with alopecia and deemed suitable for DPC therapy, and patients were excluded if pregnant. Total RNA was isolated from unfractionated whole blood collected in Tempus Blood RNA tubes. This clonotype was seen repeatedly, ten times or more. Its antigen remains undetermined. One base away there is no much larger clone; base qualities are not given. Including cysteine and phenylalanine, the CDR3 has 14 amino acids. Only the CDR3 part of the read is kept: 42 bases, read in frame from the first base. V drops 7 bases and J drops 5 bases, leaving 17 bases in between.

The library was obtained by RACE. The sample was run on a NextSeq 500. During library preparation, unique molecular identifiers were attached to individual cDNA molecules so that TCRs could be counted in a quantitative, reproducible way. For every blood RNA sample, sequencing covered both the TCR alpha and TCR beta chains. The original pipeline was this. The median number of TCRs per sample was approximately 98,000, ranging from about 20,000 to 750,000. V, J and CDR3 annotation of the TCR reads was performed with the Decombinator software suite. To make PS versus PT1 abundance plots, every sample was subsampled to the same number of TCRs (28,000). Expanded TCRs were defined as absent before sensitization and observed at least eight times at the 2-week time point. The public reads were reprocessed in TCRdb via fastp at Q25 and MiXCR, keeping in-frame beta chains. Merged by CDR3 protein, the rows form single entries marked with the most common genes and DNA. TCRdb, rather than the study authors, made the V and J calls. This sample has some 340,000 distinct CDR3 sequences in its table, and under 8% of those were observed once. 7.5% to 9% of the sample belongs to the ten largest clones.

This TCR was sampled from a young woman with alopecia areata. Some clones in this sample may be carry-over from other donors' samples. Here the chain combines TRBV12-3 or TRBV12-4 and TRBJ1-2; confidence is insufficient to name the D gene. Source: whole blood, taken in connection with sensitization to the hapten diphenylcyclopropenone (DPC). The CDR3 region: CASTETQQLYGYTF. DNA sequence: TGTGCCAGCACCGAAACACAGCAACTATATGGCTACACCTTC.